The 31 T cell receptor beta chains below were found in one sample sequenced in a study of shared clonotypes between healthy human individuals. The data were produced by immunoSEQ multiplex PCR, yet TCRdb's version contains in-frame clones alone and is incomplete. The data show about 1.1 million clones, around 82% seen once. The sample comprised memory CD4+ T cells from PBMCs. Subset indicated: CD45RA-negative fraction. The receptors stem from a man aged 18 to 29 in good health. Some clones in this sample may be carry-over from other donors' samples.

This rearrangement joins TRBV27 to TRBJ2-1, with a possible D match to TRBD1 (7 bases). CDR1 is MNHEY, CDR2 SMNVEV, per germline (reference sequence). The CDR3 contains 14 residues. V was cut by 7 bases and J by 7 bases, with 17 bases left in between. CDR3 bases: TGTGCCAGCACGAAAGAGGGGGCGGGAAATGAGCAGTTCTTC. Its protein is CASTKEGAGNEQFF.

This clone was counted many times. The sample contains more than one DNA sequence encoding this CDR3. This sequence joins TRBV20-1 and TRBJ2-1; tentative D call: TRBD1 (6 bases). V lost 6 bases and J lost 5, with 8 bases in between. The germline V gene has CDR1 DFQATT and CDR2 SNEGSKA (reference sequence). This CDR3 contains 11 residues. CDR3 DNA sequence: TGCAGTGCGAGGGGGAACAATGAGCAGTTCTTC. Its protein product is CSARGNNEQFF.

This clone was seen only once. A far bigger clonotype differs at one base, so this is likely a read error. The chain couples TRBV11-1 to TRBJ2-7; D assignment may be TRBD1 or TRBD2 (6 bases each). CDR1 and CDR2 (germline): SGHAT, FQDESV (reference sequence). The CDR3 is made up of 16 amino acids. V gave up 1 base and J gave up 6 bases, with 19 bases separating them. In nucleotides, the CDR3 is TGTGCCAGCAGCTTAGATTGGGGGGCAGACACCTTCGAGCAGTACTTC. Amino acid sequence: CASSLDWGADTFEQYF.

This chain links TRBV28 with TRBJ1-5; D remains unclear. V lost 4 bases and J lost 3, with 13 bases in between. Germline V gene data show CDR1 as MDHEN and CDR2 as SYDVKM. The CDR3 loop spans 15 amino acids. The CDR3 nucleotides read TGTGCCAGCAGTTCGGGCGGGGAGCTCAATCAGCCCCAGCATTTT. It specifies CASSSGGELNQPQHF.

This clone was seen only once. CDR3 nucleotide sequence: TGTGCCAGTAGGGATAGCGGGAACGCGAACACCGGGGAGCTGTTTTTT. It translates to CASRDSGNANTGELFF. The chain joins TRBV19 to TRBJ2-2, with 8 positions matching TRBD2. Germline loops: CDR1 LNHDA, CDR2 SQIVND (reference sequence). This CDR3 region has 16 residues. V lost 6 bases to trimming and J lost 0 bases; unmatched junction nucleotides: 6.

The V call is TRBV6-1, the J call TRBJ1-1; tentative D call: TRBD1 (5 bases). This CDR3 spans 15 amino acids. CDR1 and CDR2 from the germline V gene are MNHNS and SASEGT. Trimming cost V 3 bases and J 6 bases, with 17 bases left between them. CDR3 protein: CASSEGVGGPPEAFF. In DNA form, the CDR3 reads TGTGCCAGCAGTGAGGGGGTCGGGGGTCCCCCTGAAGCTTTCTTT.

V usage is TRBV28 and J usage is TRBJ2-7; D is perhaps TRBD1 (6 bases). Per germline, CDR1 MDHEN and CDR2 SYDVKM. The CDR3 consists of 14 residues. With 7 bases removed from V and 2 bases from J, the gap between germline ends came to 15 bases. The CDR3 DNA follows: TGTGCCAGCATTCGTGGGGGCCAGACCTACGAGCAGTACTTC. Protein: CASIRGGQTYEQYF.

V is TRBV18 and J is TRBJ2-3; 8 bases agree with TRBD2. J was trimmed by 2 bases and V by 6 bases; bases with no gene match: 7. Per the germline V gene, CDR1 is KGHSH and CDR2 is LQKENI. The CDR3 sequence is 15 residues long. CDR3 region: CASSEGLDNTDTQYF. In DNA form, the CDR3 reads TGTGCCAGCTCCGAGGGACTAGATAACACAGATACGCAGTATTTT.

This clone appeared once. The chain is built from TRBV27 and TRBJ2-7; TRBD2 might be the D (6 bases). Germline CDR1 MNHEY, CDR2 SMNVEV (reference sequence). CDR3 length: 15 residues. The ends were cut back, 6 bases at V and 7 bases at J, with 22 bases in the middle. The DNA for the CDR3 is TGTGCCAGCAGCCGCCCGGGTATAGGGGCGGGGGAGCAGTACTTC. It encodes CASSRPGIGAGEQYF.

This chain joins TRBV27 and TRBJ1-1, with D unclear. Germline CDR1 MNHEY, CDR2 SMNVEV (reference sequence). The CDR3 runs to 16 residues. V lost 3 bases, J lost 4 bases, and 18 bases lay in between. The CDR3 sequence: CASSLRTVLGSTEAFF. DNA for the CDR3: TGTGCCAGCAGTTTGCGGACGGTATTGGGGAGCACTGAAGCTTTCTTT.

V and J are TRBV5-4 and TRBJ2-7; maybe TRBD1 (6 bases). The V end lost 6 bases, the J end lost 2 bases, and 18 bases lay between the germline ends. In germline, CDR1 is SGHNT, CDR2 YYREEE (reference sequence). CDR3 length equals 15 residues. The CDR3 sequence: CASTPGGQITYEQYF. The CDR3 coding sequence is TGTGCCAGCACCCCAGGAGGACAGATCACCTACGAGCAGTACTTC. Full variable domain (rest looked up from reference TRBV5-4 and TRBJ2-7): ETGVTQSPTHLIKTRGQQVTLRCSSQSGHNTVSWYQQALGQGPQFIFQYYREEENGRGNFPPRFSGLQFPNYSSELNVNALELDDSALYLCASTPGGQITYEQYFGPGTRLTVT.

The chain employs TRBV13 and TRBJ1-3; D gene unclear. CDR3 length equals 14 residues. V lost 3 bases, J lost 3 bases, and 9 bases lay in between. Germline CDR1 reads PRHDT; CDR2 reads FYEKMQ (reference sequence). CDR3 amino acids: CASSLIGNGNTIYF. DNA of the CDR3: TGTGCCAGCAGCTTGATTGGCAATGGAAACACCATATATTTT.

This chain connects TRBV11-2 to TRBJ2-7, with a tentative D call TRBD2 (5 bases). This CDR3 has 15 residues. V lost 3 bases and J 5 bases, leaving 17 bases between the germline ends. CDR1 is SGHAT, CDR2 FQNNGV, per germline. CDR3 DNA sequence: TGTGCCAGCAGCTTGAGGACCCAAACCGGGAACGAGCAGTACTTC. It codes for CASSLRTQTGNEQYF.

This clone was picked up a small number of times. The chain has TRBV2 and TRBJ1-1; D might be TRBD1 (5 bases). The V end was cut by 9 bases, the J end by 5 bases, with 19 bases between. The CDR3 is 14 amino acids. Germline assignment: CDR1 SNHLY and CDR2 FYNNEI. The CDR3 spells CASRPGTSGTEAFF. CDR3 nucleotide sequence: TGTGCCAGTCGCCCAGGGACGAGTGGAACTGAAGCTTTCTTT.

The chain is built from TRBV2 and TRBJ2-3; 7 bases are a match to TRBD1. The germline CDR1 and CDR2 sequences are SNHLY and FYNNEI. The CDR3 sequence is 14 residues long. V gave up 7 bases and J gave up 2 bases; unmatched junction bases: 6. Here the CDR3 DNA reads TGTGCCAGCAAGATGGGGACAGACACAGATACGCAGTATTTT. Its protein product is CASKMGTDTDTQYF.

The DNA for the CDR3 is TGTGCCAGCAGTCTCGCATTATCCTACGAGCAGTACTTC. This translates into CASSLALSYEQYF. This chain connects TRBV28 to TRBJ2-7; D is ambiguous. The CDR3 sequence is 13 residues long. CDR1 and CDR2 (germline): MDHEN, SYDVKM. Trimming took off 5 bases at V and 1 base at J, with 9 bases between the two ends.

A few counts support this clone. Relative to the germline gene, one junction end is altered; a read error may explain this. The chain combines TRBV7-8 with TRBJ1-1; possibly TRBD1 for D (6 bases). CDR3 length: 13 amino acids. Germline CDR1 SGHVS, CDR2 FQNEAQ. For the CDR3, the DNA is TGTGCCAGCAGCATAGGGAGGGACACCGAAGCTTTCTTT. The encoded protein is CASSIGRDTEAFF.

CDR3 coding DNA: TGTGCCAGCAGGGGGATGGGAGAACCCCAGCATTTT. Its translation: CASRGMGEPQHF. This chain links TRBV28 with TRBJ1-5; no clear D gene. The ends were cut back, 6 bases at V and 10 bases at J, with 13 bases in the middle. The CDR3 length is 12 residues. CDR1 is MDHEN, CDR2 SYDVKM, per germline.

CDR3 DNA sequence: TGTGCCAGCAGCGCCGGAGCGGAAACCTACGAGCAGTACTTC. Residues: CASSAGAETYEQYF. The V call is TRBV5-4, the J call TRBJ2-7; possible D gene TRBD2, 5 bases. The V gene's germline CDR1 is SGHNT and CDR2 YYREEE (reference sequence). The CDR3 consists of 14 residues. The V and J ends lost 4 bases and 2 bases respectively, with 13 bases between them.

The chain joins TRBV7-9 to TRBJ2-1; no definite D call. The CDR3 runs 14 residues. V gave up 2 bases and J gave up 3 bases, with 8 bases separating them. Germline V lookup: CDR1 SEHNR, CDR2 FQNEAQ (reference sequence). CDR3 sequence: CASSLRASYNEQFF. The CDR3 DNA sequence: TGTGCCAGCAGCTTACGAGCGAGCTACAATGAGCAGTTCTTC.

This chain links TRBV21-1 with TRBJ2-7; the table's D call TRBD1 went unverified against the DNA. TRBV21-1 is an annotated pseudogene. This CDR3 is built from 15 residues. The CDR3 region is CASSKVRQGVCEQYF. The CDR3 bases are TGTGCCAGCAGCAAAGTGCGACAGGGCGTCTGCGAGCAGTACTTC.

CDR3 bases: TGTGCCAGCAGCTCCGTCCCCCTAGGCATTCAGTACTTC. Translating gives CASSSVPLGIQYF. This chain joins TRBV7-9 and TRBJ2-4; D gene uncertain. The CDR3 spans 13 residues. Looked up from germline, CDR1 is SEHNR and CDR2 is FQNEAQ (reference sequence). V shed 4 bases and J shed 9 bases, with 13 bases lying between them.

The chain couples TRBV4-2 to TRBJ2-7; 7 bases align to TRBD1. This CDR3 comprises 17 residues. With V trimmed by 1 base and J by 2 bases, 11 bases remained unmatched. CDR1 and CDR2 (germline): LGHNA, YNFKEQ. In nucleotides, the CDR3 is TGTGCCAGCAGCCAAGTGGGAGAGACAGGGCTAACCTACGAGCAGTACTTC. It specifies CASSQVGETGLTYEQYF.

Worth noting for this clone: The same CDR3 is also encoded by other DNA sequences in this sample. The chain has TRBV18 and TRBJ1-1; D gene unclear. The germline V and J ends were trimmed by 3 bases and 1 base, with 9 bases remaining between them. The germline CDR1 and CDR2 sequences are KGHSH and LQKENI. The CDR3 sequence is 14 residues long. CDR3 amino acids: CASSPGQTNTEAFF. The CDR3 nucleotides are TGTGCCAGCTCACCTGGGCAGACGAACACTGAAGCTTTCTTT.

This clone was seen just once. The V call is TRBV7-2, the J call TRBJ2-3; the match to TRBD2 covers 12 bases. V was clipped by 5 bases and J by 4 bases; unmatched bases: 4. This CDR3 has 15 residues. Germline values: CDR1 SGHTA, CDR2 FQGNSA. CDR3 DNA sequence: TGTGCCAGCAGCACCGGACTAGCGGGACCAGATACGCAGTATTTT. It encodes CASSTGLAGPDTQYF.

J is TRBJ2-5 and V is TRBV29-1, with no clear D. The CDR3 has 13 residues. Between the trimmed V and J ends, which lost 2 bases and 4 bases, there was a span of 11 bases. The germline V gene has CDR1 SQVTM and CDR2 ANQGSEA. The CDR3 loop reads CSVELSSRETQYF. The CDR3 bases are TGCAGCGTTGAACTTTCCAGTAGAGAGACCCAGTACTTC. Full variable domain (outside the CDR3, taken from reference TRBV29-1 and TRBJ2-5): SAVISQKPSRDICQRGTSLTIQCQVDSQVTMMFWYRQQPGQSLTLIATANQGSEATYESGFVIDKFPISRPNLTFSTLTVSNMSPEDSSIYLCSVELSSRETQYFGPGTRLLVL.

This sequence joins TRBV13 and TRBJ2-3, with no clear D. The CDR3 runs to 14 residues. Germline lookup yields CDR1 PRHDT and CDR2 FYEKMQ (reference sequence). Trimming stripped 4 bases from V and 2 bases from J, with 10 bases between. CDR3 DNA: TGTGCCAGCAGCTCGATCGGATCCACAGATACGCAGTATTTT. It translates to CASSSIGSTDTQYF.

Details on this clone: The sample carries other DNA sequences with the same CDR3. This chain uses TRBV5-1 with TRBJ2-5; D is undetermined. Per germline, CDR1 SGHRS and CDR2 YFSETQ. With 2 bases removed from V and 2 bases from J, the gap between germline ends came to 7 bases. This CDR3 has 13 residues. CDR3 DNA sequence: TGCGCCAGCAGCTTAGGCAGACAAGAGACCCAGTACTTC. This codes for CASSLGRQETQYF. Looking up the rest from reference TRBV5-1 and TRBJ2-5 gives the full variable domain: KAGVTQTPRYLIKTRGQQVTLSCSPISGHRSVSWYQQTPGQGLQFLFEYFSETQRNKGNFPGRFSGRQFSNSRSEMNVSTLELGDSALYLCASSLGRQETQYFGPGTRLLVL.

Comments on this clone: Other DNA sequences in this sample translate to the same CDR3. The rearrangement uses TRBV6-5 and TRBJ1-2, with D possibly being TRBD1 (5 bases). The V gene's germline CDR1 is MNHEY and CDR2 SVGAGI. V was clipped by 3 bases and J by 7 bases, with 6 bases between them. This CDR3 is 11 amino acids long. The CDR3 sequence is CASSYRGGYTF. CDR3 bases: TGTGCCAGCAGTTATAGGGGTGGCTACACCTTC.

V is TRBV28 and J is TRBJ1-2; D not certain. Germline lookup yields CDR1 MDHEN and CDR2 SYDVKM. V dropped 4 bases and J dropped 3 bases, with 6 bases sitting between them. The CDR3 has 12 residues. The CDR3 region is CASSYNYYGYTF. The CDR3 bases are TGTGCCAGCAGTTACAACTACTATGGCTACACCTTC.

V and J are TRBV4-3 and TRBJ2-5; a weak D match, TRBD1 (5 bases). V lost 2 bases, J lost 3 bases, and 10 bases lay in between. The CDR3 consists of 14 residues. Per the germline V gene, CDR1 is LGHNA and CDR2 is YSLEER. CDR3 nucleotides: TGCGCCAGCAGCCAAATTGTCAGGGAAGAGACCCAGTACTTC. Its protein is CASSQIVREETQYF.